Below are 13 T cell receptor beta chains sequenced from a single sample in a study of T cells in Graves' hyperthyroidism and ophthalmopathy. TCR beta CDR3 regions were amplified from RNA. HTBI primers were employed in a first-round RT-PCR of the TCR CDR3. TCRdb independently ran MiXCR on the multiplex PCR reads; one entry per CDR3 protein. The table lists some 300,000 distinct CDR3 sequences, roughly 20% of them singletons. Sequencing used blood. These TCRs come from a man aged 50 or older with Graves' ophthalmopathy.

The chain recombines TRBV9 with TRBJ2-2; D might be TRBD1 (6 bases). The CDR3 sequence is 17 residues long. Germline V CDR1 and CDR2: SGDLS, YYNGEE. The V end was cut by 4 bases, the J end by 1 base, with 17 bases between. DNA of the CDR3: TGTGCCAGCAGCCCCCGCAACAGGGCTCGGAACACCGGGGAGCTGTTTTTT. Translated, it gives CASSPRNRARNTGELFF. The whole variable domain, filled in from reference TRBV9 and TRBJ2-2, reads DSGVTQTPKHLITATGQRVTLRCSPRSGDLSVYWYQQSLDQGLQFLIQYYNGEERAKGNILERFSAQQFPDLHSELNLSSLELGDSALYFCASSPRNRARNTGELFFGEGSRLTVL.

This clonotype was observed at least ten times. The chain employs TRBV10-1 and TRBJ2-7; TRBD2 agrees at 9 bases. Trimming at V came to 6 bases and at J to 5 bases, leaving 14 bases not matched to a gene. The CDR3 runs to 16 residues. Germline CDR1 and CDR2: WNHNN and SYGVQD (reference sequence). The CDR3 protein is CASSAATSGANHEQYF. The CDR3 DNA reads as TGCGCCAGCAGCGCTGCGACTAGCGGTGCGAATCACGAGCAGTACTTC.

This clonotype has just a few counts. The V call is TRBV7-9, the J call TRBJ1-1; TRBD1 matches at 11 bases. Germline V gene sequence: CDR1 SEHNR, CDR2 FQNEAQ (reference sequence). This CDR3 region has 15 residues. The junction had 6 bases not matched to a gene; V was cut back by 8 bases and J by 1 base. The CDR3: CASEEGTGGNTEAFF. CDR3 bases: TGTGCCAGCGAGGAGGGGACAGGGGGGAACACTGAAGCTTTCTTT.

This clonotype turned up a few times. The genes are TRBV6-5 and TRBJ2-7; D may correspond to TRBD1 or TRBD2 (5 bases each). V was pared by 0 bases and J by 6 bases, with 9 bases between. This CDR3 contains 13 residues. Germline V lookup: CDR1 MNHEY, CDR2 SVGAGI. CDR3 DNA: TGTGCCAGCAGTTACTCGAGGGGACCCGAGCAGTACTTC. Translation gives CASSYSRGPEQYF.

This clonotype came up many times. Relative to the germline gene, one junction end is altered; a read error may explain this. J is TRBJ2-2 and V is TRBV11-2; D uncertain. Per germline, CDR1 SGHAT and CDR2 FQNNGV. This CDR3 is 13 amino acids long. CDR3 protein: CASSLERGGELFF. In DNA, the CDR3 is TGTGCCAGCAGTTTAGAGAGAGGCGGGGAGCTGTTTTTT.

With respect to this clonotype: Being one base from a much bigger clone, this may be a read error. The V and J genes are TRBV6-5 and TRBJ2-5, with D tentatively TRBD1 (6 bases). Germline lookup yields CDR1 MNHEY and CDR2 SVGAGI. This CDR3 spans 14 amino acids. Trimming removed 2 bases from V and 4 bases from J, with 11 bases in between. The CDR3 DNA reads TGTGCCAGCAGTTACCGGAACAGGGCAGAGACCCAGTACTTC. Protein sequence: CASSYRNRAETQYF.

The chain recombines TRBV11-1 with TRBJ2-1; D unresolved. Germline V gene sequence: CDR1 SGHAT, CDR2 FQDESV (reference sequence). Trimming pared 6 bases from V and 0 bases from J, leaving 12 bases between. The CDR3 is 15 amino acids. Here the CDR3 DNA reads TGTGCCAGCAGTAGAAGCGCGACCTCCTACAATGAGCAGTTCTTC. Its translation is CASSRSATSYNEQFF. Variable domain in full (rest from reference TRBV11-1 and TRBJ2-1): EAEVAQSPRYKITEKSQAVAFWCDPISGHATLYWYRQILGQGPELLVQFQDESVVDDSQLPKDRFSAERLKGVDSTLKIQPAELGDSAMYLCASSRSATSYNEQFFGPGTRLTVL.

The rearrangement uses TRBV10-3 and TRBJ1-1; D unclear. Germline V gives CDR1 ENHRY, CDR2 SYGVKD. This CDR3 contains 12 residues. Trimming took 2 bases from V and 7 from J, leaving 8 bases between them. The CDR3 nucleotides are TGTGCCATCAGTGAGCGTGGGTTTGAAGCTTTCTTT. Translated: CAISERGFEAFF.

This clonotype was counted many times. The chain has TRBV28 and TRBJ2-7; 10 bases are shared with TRBD1. Germline-derived CDR1 and CDR2 are MDHEN and SYDVKM. The CDR3 is 14 residues long. V lost 6 bases, J lost 7 bases, and 9 bases stayed unmatched. The CDR3 here is CASSPGQGLREQYF. DNA of the CDR3: TGTGCCAGCAGCCCGGGACAGGGGCTCAGGGAGCAGTACTTC.

This clonotype has more than one count but fewer than ten. The chain's CDR3 is CASSAHHGAGFNEQFF. The CDR3 coding sequence is TGCGCCAGCTCGGCGCATCATGGAGCAGGATTCAATGAGCAGTTCTTC. The chain is built from TRBV10-1 and TRBJ2-1, with D unclear. Germline values: CDR1 WNHNN, CDR2 SYGVQD (reference sequence). This CDR3 is built from 16 residues. V was pared by 8 bases and J by 6 bases, with 23 bases between.

This clonotype was found many times. This chain joins TRBV3-1 and TRBJ1-2, with 8 bases that match TRBD1. From germline, CDR1 is LGHDT and CDR2 YNNKEL (reference sequence). CDR3 length: 13 amino acids. V lost 1 base, J lost 6 bases, and 1 base stayed unmatched. The CDR3 protein is CASSQGTGNGYTF. CDR3 nucleotides: TGTGCCAGCAGCCAAGGGACAGGGAATGGCTACACCTTC.

J is TRBJ2-1 and V is TRBV20-1; either TRBD1 or TRBD2 may supply D (5 bases each). The CDR3 consists of 14 residues. V was cut by 2 bases and J by 0 bases, with 8 bases left in between. Germline assignment: CDR1 DFQATT and CDR2 SNEGSKA (reference sequence). The CDR3 nucleotides are TGCAGTGCTAGACGGGGCCGCTCCTACAATGAGCAGTTCTTC. Translation gives CSARRGRSYNEQFF.

This clonotype was detected only a few times. The rearrangement uses TRBV15 and TRBJ2-3, with a weak D call TRBD2 (6 bases). This CDR3 has 13 amino acids. CDR1 LNHNV and CDR2 YYDKDF come from the germline V gene (reference sequence). Trimming left V 6 bases short and J 1 base short, with 8 bases between. This chain's CDR3 is CATSPSGTDTQYF. In DNA, the CDR3 is TGTGCCACCAGTCCTAGCGGCACAGATACGCAGTATTTT.